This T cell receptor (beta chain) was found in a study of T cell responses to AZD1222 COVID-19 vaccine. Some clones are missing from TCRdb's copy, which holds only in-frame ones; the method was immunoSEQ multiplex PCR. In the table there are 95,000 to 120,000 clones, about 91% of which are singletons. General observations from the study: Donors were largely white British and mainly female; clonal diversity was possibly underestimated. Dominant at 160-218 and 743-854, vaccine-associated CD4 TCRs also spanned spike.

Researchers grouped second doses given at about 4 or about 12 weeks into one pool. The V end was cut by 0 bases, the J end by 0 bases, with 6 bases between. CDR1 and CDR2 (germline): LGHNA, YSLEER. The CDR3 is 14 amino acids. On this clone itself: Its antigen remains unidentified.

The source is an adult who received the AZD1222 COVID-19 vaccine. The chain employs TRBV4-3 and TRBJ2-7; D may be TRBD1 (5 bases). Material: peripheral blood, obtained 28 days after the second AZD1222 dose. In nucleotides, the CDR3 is TGCGCCAGCAGCCAAGAAAGGGGCTCCTACGAGCAGTACTTC. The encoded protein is CASSQERGSYEQYF.